This TCR beta chain originates from a study of CD8 T cells in Susac syndrome (dated by TCRdb to between 2018 and 2021). As for the study more broadly: Among the sequenced Susac syndrome patients, about 6 had clinically active disease and roughly eight were in clinical remission. The study used repertoire sequencing to test whether antigen drove CD8+ T cell activation and differentiation in Susac syndrome. At blood withdrawal, Susac syndrome patients were therapy-naive, treated with corticosteroids (with IVIg additionally given to some), or treated with IVIg alone.

Beyond this particular receptor, the publication reports: In the CD4+ T cell repertoire of Susac syndrome patients, clonal expansion was not detected. The study acknowledged that relatively few individuals were included in the TCR sequencing and HLA analysis.

RNA was extracted using the RNeasy kit, and roughly 0.5 to 1 microgram was reverse transcribed with random hexamers. The immunoSEQ multiplex PCR assay, which covers 54 Vbeta and 13 Jbeta segments, was used to amplify TCR beta CDR3 regions. PCR amplification bias was corrected using a synthetic template baseline for primer optimization and computational correction. In the original analysis: Reads were annotated to V, D and J genes according to IMGT and were analyzed with immunoSEQ Analyzer, with only productive sequences retained. Clonality was calculated as one minus the Shannon entropy normalized by log2 of the number of productive unique sequences. Public and private clones were assessed among the 100 most prevalent clones of each patient and control. Clones were defined as Susac-specific if absent from the healthy and MS cohorts, from 1052 published viral clones and from other ImmuneACCESS disease sequences. TCRdb handled the public reads itself, with Q25 trimming in fastp and clone calling in MiXCR, and kept productive beta chains. Rows with a matching CDR3 protein are joined into one entry that keeps the most common DNA and genes. The V and J calls were not made by the authors but by TCRdb's processing. Across this sample there are about 240,000 distinct CDR3 sequences, with 90% to 97% seen only once. The ten largest clones add up to less than 0.11% of the sample.

The CDR3, cysteine through phenylalanine, is 14 amino acids long. The kept DNA is CDR3 alone, 42 bases in frame from the first base. V loses 6 bases, J loses 5 bases, and the germline ends lie 15 bases apart. CDR1 is given as SNHLY and CDR2 as FYNNEI, both from the germline V gene. This clonotype was seen once. Its antigen is currently not known. There are no base qualities to consult, and no much larger clone falls within one base. A single read constitutes weak evidence. Peripheral blood CD8+ and CD4+ T cells from healthy donors, Susac syndrome patients and multiple sclerosis patients were profiled using high-throughput TCR beta sequencing. Recently defined diagnostic criteria for definite or probable disease were met by the Susac syndrome patients. Bulk CD8+ and CD4+ T cells were purified magnetically by negative isolation, whereas CD8+ TEMRA cells were enriched by FACS. Blood was drawn into EDTA tubes, processed within 24 hours, and PBMCs were isolated by density gradient centrifugation. PBMCs intended for TCR sequencing were cryopreserved in liquid nitrogen and thawed later in a water bath at 37 degrees C. The sorted or isolated CD4+, CD8+ and CD8+ TEMRA cells had a purity of 90% or higher.

The sequence derives from a human donor with Susac syndrome. Sequenced material: CD4+ T cells from PBMCs. This receptor chain uses TRBV2 and TRBJ2-3; the D gene is perhaps TRBD2, on 6 matching bases. For the CDR3, the sequence is CASSVLAARDTQYF. The nucleotide sequence reads TGTGCCAGCAGCGTACTAGCTGCCAGAGATACGCAGTATTTT.